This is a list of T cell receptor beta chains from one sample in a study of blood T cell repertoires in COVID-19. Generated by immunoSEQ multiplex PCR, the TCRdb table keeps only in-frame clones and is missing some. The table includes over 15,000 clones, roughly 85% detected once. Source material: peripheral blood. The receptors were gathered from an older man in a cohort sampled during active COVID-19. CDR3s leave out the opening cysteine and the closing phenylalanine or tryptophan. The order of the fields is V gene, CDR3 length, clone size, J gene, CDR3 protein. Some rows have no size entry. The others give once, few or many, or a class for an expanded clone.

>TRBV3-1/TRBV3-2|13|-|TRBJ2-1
ASSPLLSSYNEQF
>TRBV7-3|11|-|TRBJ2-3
ASSAQGTDTQY
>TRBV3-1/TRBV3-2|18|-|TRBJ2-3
ASSQWDRVLAGPSTDTQY
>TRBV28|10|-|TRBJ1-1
ASSLLRAEAF
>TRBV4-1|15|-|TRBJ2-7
ASSQKLAGVPGYEQY
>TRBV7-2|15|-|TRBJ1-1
ASSPGDRVLMNTEAF
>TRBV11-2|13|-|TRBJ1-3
ASSSQGAYGNTIY
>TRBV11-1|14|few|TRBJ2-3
ASSSHPGQTIDTQY
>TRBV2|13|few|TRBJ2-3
ASSELGRGTDTQY
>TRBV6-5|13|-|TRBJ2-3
ASSQGLPYTDTQY
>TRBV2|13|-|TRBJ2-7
ASRARDRGSYEQY
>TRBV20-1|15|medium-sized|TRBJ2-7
SASPQKGLAGADEQY
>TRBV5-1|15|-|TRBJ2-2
ASSFVGTPINTGELF
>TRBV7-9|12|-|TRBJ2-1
ASSLGQGFGEQF
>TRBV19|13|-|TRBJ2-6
ASSIPGPGANVLT
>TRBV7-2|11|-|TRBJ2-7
ASSSRDSAKQY
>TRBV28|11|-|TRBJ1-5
ASRAGVNQPQH
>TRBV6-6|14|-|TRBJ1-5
ASSYSSGGAGQPQH
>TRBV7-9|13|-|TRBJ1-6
ASRTIRGRNSPLH
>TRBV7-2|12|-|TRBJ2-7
ASSRTSGSGEQY
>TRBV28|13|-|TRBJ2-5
ASSRQSGGAETQY
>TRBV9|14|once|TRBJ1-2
ASSATGQLTNYGYT
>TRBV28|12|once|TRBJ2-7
ASSLELALYEQY
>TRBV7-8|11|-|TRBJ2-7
ASSQGTAYEQY
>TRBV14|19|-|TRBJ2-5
ASSQVGRRRREGLPQETQY
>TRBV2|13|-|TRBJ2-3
ASRRTQGGTDTQY
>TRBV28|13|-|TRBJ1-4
ASRDTLATNEKLF
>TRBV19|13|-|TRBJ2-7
ATSRGLAGTYEQY
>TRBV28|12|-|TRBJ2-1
ASSFADRGNEQF
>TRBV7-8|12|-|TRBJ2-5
ASSLLVTAETQY
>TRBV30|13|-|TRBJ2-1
AWSRTSGSFGEQF
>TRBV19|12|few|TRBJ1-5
ASISGGHLQPQH
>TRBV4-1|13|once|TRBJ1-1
ASSQDPGMNTEAF
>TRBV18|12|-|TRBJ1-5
ASTGQGQGQPQH
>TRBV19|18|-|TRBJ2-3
ARAGGGPTSGGPSTDTQY
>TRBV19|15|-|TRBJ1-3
ASAGAPGQGAGNTIY
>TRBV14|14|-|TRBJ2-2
ASSQLRGQDTGELF
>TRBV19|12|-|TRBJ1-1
ASTSILGAPEAF
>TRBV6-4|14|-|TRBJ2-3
ASSDEGGRSTDTQY
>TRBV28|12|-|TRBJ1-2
ASRHPGSSYGYT
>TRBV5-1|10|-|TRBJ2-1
ASGWTGNEQF
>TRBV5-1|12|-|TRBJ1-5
ASSVDGMNQPQH
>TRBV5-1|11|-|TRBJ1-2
ASSPGQGYGYT
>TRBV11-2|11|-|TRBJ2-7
ASSLAGSYEQY
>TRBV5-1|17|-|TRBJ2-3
ASTARIPTGVGSTDTQY
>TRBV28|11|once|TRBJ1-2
ASSSPSNYGYT
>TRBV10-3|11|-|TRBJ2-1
AIKTGGRNEQF